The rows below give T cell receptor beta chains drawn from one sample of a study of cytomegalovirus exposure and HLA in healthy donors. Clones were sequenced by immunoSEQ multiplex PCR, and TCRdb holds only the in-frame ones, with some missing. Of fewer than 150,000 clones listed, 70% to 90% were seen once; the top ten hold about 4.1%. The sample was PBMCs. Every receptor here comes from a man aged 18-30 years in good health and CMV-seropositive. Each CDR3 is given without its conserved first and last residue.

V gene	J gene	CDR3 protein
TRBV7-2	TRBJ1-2	ASSPVGRHPAGSRYGYT
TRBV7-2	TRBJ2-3	ASSFRRGMETQY
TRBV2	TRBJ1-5	ASTAGTGAQPQH
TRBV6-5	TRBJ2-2	ASSYSNRRNTGELF
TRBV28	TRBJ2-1	ASSTEGTSGEIYNEQF
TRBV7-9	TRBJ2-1	ASSIRGWVGQGLNEQF
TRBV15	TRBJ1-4	ATSRAQAGEKLF
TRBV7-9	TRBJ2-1	ASSLSGGRTYNEQF
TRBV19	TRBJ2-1	ASGGGVGINEQF
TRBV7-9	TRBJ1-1	ASSLGTGPLTEAF
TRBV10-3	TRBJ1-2	AIRGDGYT
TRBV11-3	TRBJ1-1	ASSLGQNTEAF
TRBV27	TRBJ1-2	ASRKPTGGYT
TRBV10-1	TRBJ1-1	ASSGQTNTEAF
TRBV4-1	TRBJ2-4	ASSLRTGVGENIQY
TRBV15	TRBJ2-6	ATSAGAISGANVLT
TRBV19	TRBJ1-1	ASRDRQGIGAF
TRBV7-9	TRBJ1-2	ASSQVNYGYT
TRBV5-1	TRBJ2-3	ASRPAVGPYTDTQY
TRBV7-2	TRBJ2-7	ASSTAGRGSYEQY
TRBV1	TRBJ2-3	TSSQDLVSGGLDTDTQY
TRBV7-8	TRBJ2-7	ASSLRGGPSEQY
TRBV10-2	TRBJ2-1	ASSRVTQDSEQF
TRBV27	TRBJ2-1	ASSSASSYNEQF
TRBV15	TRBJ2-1	ATSNGGWGEQF
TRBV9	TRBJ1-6	ASWDRSNSPLH
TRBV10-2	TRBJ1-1	ASQLQKGIVNTEAF
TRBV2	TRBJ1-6	ASRLITGTGNNSPLH
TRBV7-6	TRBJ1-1	ASSLDSKNTEAF
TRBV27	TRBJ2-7	ASSLRGFAYEQY
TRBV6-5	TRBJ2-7	ASGARTGSSEQY
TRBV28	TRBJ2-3	ASNLSSRLAGGETTPPDTQY
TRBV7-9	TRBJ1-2	ASSLEDRGYGYT
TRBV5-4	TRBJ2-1	ASSLGAGGLNEQF
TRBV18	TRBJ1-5	ASSRGQGVEPQH
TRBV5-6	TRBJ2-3	ASSLVGTVDTQY
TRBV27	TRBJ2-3	ASSLDRPDTQY
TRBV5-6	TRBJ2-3	ASSKGGAGDTQY
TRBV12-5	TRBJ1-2	ASGHEGQGYGYT
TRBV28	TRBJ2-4	ASSSVGQGANIQY